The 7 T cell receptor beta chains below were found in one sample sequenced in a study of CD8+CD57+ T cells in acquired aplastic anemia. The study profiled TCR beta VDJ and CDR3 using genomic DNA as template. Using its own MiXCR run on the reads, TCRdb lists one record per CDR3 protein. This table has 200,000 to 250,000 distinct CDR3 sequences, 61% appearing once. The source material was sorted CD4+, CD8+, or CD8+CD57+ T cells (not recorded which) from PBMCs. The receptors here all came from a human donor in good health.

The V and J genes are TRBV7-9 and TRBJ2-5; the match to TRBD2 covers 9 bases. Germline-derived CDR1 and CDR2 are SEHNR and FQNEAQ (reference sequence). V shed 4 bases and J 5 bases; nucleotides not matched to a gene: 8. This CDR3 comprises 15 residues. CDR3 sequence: CASSSRGGAEETQYF. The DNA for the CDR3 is TGTGCCAGCAGCTCACGCGGGGGGGCCGAGGAGACCCAGTACTTC. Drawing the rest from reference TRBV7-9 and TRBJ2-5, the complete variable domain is DTGVSQNPRHKITKRGQNVTFRCDPISEHNRLYWYRQTLGQGPEFLTYFQNEAQLEKSRLLSDRFSAERPKGSFSTLEIQRTEQGDSAMYLCASSSRGGAEETQYFGPGTRLLVL.

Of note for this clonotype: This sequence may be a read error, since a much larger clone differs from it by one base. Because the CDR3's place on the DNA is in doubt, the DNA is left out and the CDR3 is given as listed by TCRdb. The CDR3 region is CASSVGTGNERYF. This sequence joins TRBV25-1 and TRBJ2-7; the table's D call of TRBD1 was not tested on the DNA. Germline CDR1 and CDR2: MGHDK and SYGVNS. Termini included, the CDR3 measures 13 amino acids.

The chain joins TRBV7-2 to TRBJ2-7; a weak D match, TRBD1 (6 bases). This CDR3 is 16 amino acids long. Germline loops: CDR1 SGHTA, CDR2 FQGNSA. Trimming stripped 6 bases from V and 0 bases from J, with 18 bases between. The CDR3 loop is CASRLPGGASSYEQYF. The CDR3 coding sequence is TGTGCCAGCAGGCTACCTGGGGGCGCTAGCTCCTACGAGCAGTACTTC.

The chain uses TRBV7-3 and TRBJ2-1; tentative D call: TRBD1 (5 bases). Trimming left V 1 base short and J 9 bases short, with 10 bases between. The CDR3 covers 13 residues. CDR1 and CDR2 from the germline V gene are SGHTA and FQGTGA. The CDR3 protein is CASSLSWGAEQFF. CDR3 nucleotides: TGTGCCAGCAGCTTAAGCTGGGGCGCTGAGCAGTTCTTC.

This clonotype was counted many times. As DNA, the CDR3 is TGTGCCAGCAGCCCTCACACCGGGGAGCTGTTTTTT. Translated: CASSPHTGELFF. The rearrangement uses TRBV7-3 and TRBJ2-2; D gene ambiguous. The CDR3 covers 12 residues. CDR1 and CDR2 from the germline V gene are SGHTA and FQGTGA. The V and J ends lost 5 bases and 3 bases respectively, with 4 bases between them.

The CDR3 bases are TGCAGCGTTGATGGCTACTTAAGGACCCAGTACTTC. Amino acids: CSVDGYLRTQYF. The chain joins TRBV29-1 to TRBJ2-5; D unclear. CDR3 length: 12 residues. The V and J ends lost 3 bases and 7 bases respectively, with 12 bases between them. Germline assignment: CDR1 SQVTM and CDR2 ANQGSEA.

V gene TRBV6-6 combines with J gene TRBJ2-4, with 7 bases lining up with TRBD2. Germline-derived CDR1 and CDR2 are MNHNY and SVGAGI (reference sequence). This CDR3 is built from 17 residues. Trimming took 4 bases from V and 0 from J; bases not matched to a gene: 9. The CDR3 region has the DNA TGTGCCAGCAGTTTAAGCGGGGACCTGGGAGCCAAAAACATTCAGTACTTC. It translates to CASSLSGDLGAKNIQYF.